The clone carrying this T cell receptor (beta chain) was observed a few times. This sample was taken from a study of patients and donors after allogeneic stem cell transplantation. Via MiXCR, TCRdb re-called the RT-PCR reads, giving one row per CDR3 protein. The sample has about 400,000 distinct CDR3 sequences; roughly 16% are singletons. Trimming cost V 4 bases and J 8 bases; bases outside gene matches: 12. Per the germline V gene, CDR1 is SGHNT and CDR2 is YENEEA. The CDR3 spans 16 residues. The chain links TRBV11-3 to TRBJ2-3, with 10 bases lining up with TRBD1. This sequence was found in a human donor who was either an allogeneic HSCT recipient or a stem cell or donor lymphocyte infusion donor (not recorded which). It is not recorded whose cells these are; they may come from a transplant donor. The sequenced sample was blood, either unsorted or a sorted T cell fraction (not recorded which). This CDR3 reads CASSWGQGSSGGTQYF. CDR3 in DNA: TGTGCCAGCAGCTGGGGACAGGGGTCATCCGGGGGTACGCAGTATTTT.